These 7 T cell receptor beta chains originate from one sample sequenced in a study of response to subunit inactivated influenza vaccine. Each CDR3 protein is one row after TCRdb ran MiXCR on the RT-PCR reads. The sample has roughly 190,000 distinct CDR3 sequences, more than 10% seen once; the top ten hold 29%. These data also featured in a second study, about T cells expressing NK-cell markers. That work states: The TCR beta cDNA came from 5'RACE template switching with UMIs.

The sequencing here drew on CD8+ T cells sorted from PBMCs, taken 12 days after vaccination. The source is a man aged 50 to 59 who received an inactivated influenza vaccine.

In this sample, this clonotype turned up many times. The rearrangement uses TRBV7-9 and TRBJ2-1, with TRBD2 matching over 10 bases. The CDR3 length is 15 residues. Looked up from germline, CDR1 is SEHNR and CDR2 is FQNEAQ (reference sequence). J was trimmed by 8 bases and V by 2 bases; bases with no gene match: 6. CDR3 residues: CASSLPSGRADEQFF. CDR3 coding DNA: TGTGCCAGCAGCTTACCCAGCGGGAGGGCCGATGAGCAGTTCTTC.

Written as DNA, the CDR3 is TGTGCCAGCAGCAAACAGGGCAGGGTGAGCGGGGAGCTGTTTTTT. This translates into CASSKQGRVSGELFF. J is TRBJ2-2 and V is TRBV21-1; the table calls TRBD1, which could not be checked here. TRBV21-1 is deemed a pseudogene. The CDR3 covers 15 residues.

This clonotype has at least ten counts. The rearrangement joins TRBV20-1 to TRBJ2-5; 8 nucleotides line up with TRBD2. J lost 5 bases, V lost 1 base, and 3 bases had no gene match. The CDR3 loop spans 13 amino acids. Germline V gene sequence: CDR1 DFQATT, CDR2 SNEGSKA (reference sequence). CDR3 protein: CSARGAGDETQYF. CDR3 sequence (DNA): TGCAGTGCTAGAGGAGCGGGAGACGAGACCCAGTACTTC.

In its sample, this clonotype was seen a few times. This rearrangement joins TRBV7-9 to TRBJ2-7, with TRBD1 matching over 7 bases. This CDR3 contains 16 residues. V lost 4 bases, J lost 5 bases, and 14 bases stayed unmatched. Per the germline V gene, CDR1 is SEHNR and CDR2 is FQNEAQ (reference sequence). CDR3 DNA: TGTGCCAGCAGCTCCAGTACCTTTACAGGGGTCCACGAGCAGTACTTC. This sequence encodes CASSSSTFTGVHEQYF.

This clonotype was counted only a few times. V is TRBV12-3 or TRBV12-4 and J is TRBJ2-7, with 9 bases that match TRBD2. With 7 bases clipped from V and 4 bases from J, the junction kept 5 bases outside the gene matches. This CDR3 spans 13 amino acids. The CDR3 region is CASTPREGYEQYF. The CDR3 DNA follows: TGTGCCAGCACCCCGCGGGAGGGGTACGAGCAGTACTTC.

This chain uses TRBV13 with TRBJ2-1, with TRBD2 matching 8 bases. The V segment lost 5 bases and the J segment 4 bases; nucleotides outside the gene matches: 7. The CDR3 runs 15 residues. Germline CDR1 reads PRHDT; CDR2 reads FYEKMQ (reference sequence). The CDR3 is CASSRPGLEYNEQFF. CDR3 DNA: TGTGCCAGCAGCCGGCCGGGACTAGAGTACAATGAGCAGTTCTTC.

This clonotype has just a few counts. The chain has TRBV11-2 and TRBJ2-1, with 7 bases lining up with TRBD2. Germline CDR1 SGHAT, CDR2 FQNNGV. V shed 3 bases, J shed 6 bases, and the junction held 5 bases outside the gene matches. The CDR3 runs 14 residues. CDR3 amino acids: CASSFGGSSNEQFF. CDR3 DNA: TGTGCCAGCAGCTTCGGGGGGAGTTCCAATGAGCAGTTCTTC.